Sequencing of this T cell receptor (beta chain) was carried out in a study of T cell repertoires in cytomegalovirus infection. Overall study: Recently identified HLA-C-restricted CMV epitopes were used, and well-studied HLA-B-restricted CMV epitopes were used as well. Both a matching HLA type and CMV infection were indicated by public TCR beta signatures. Study outcomes and limitations: Across the ex vivo response, the dominant clonotypes were HLA-C-restricted CMV-specific TCR beta clonotypes. People with CMV and the relevant HLA were identified by cumulative public TCR beta family frequency.

This clonotype was counted ten times or more. No antigen is known for it. TCRdb recomputed calls from the reads with MiXCR, one row per CDR3 protein. This sample yields about half a million distinct CDR3 sequences, of which about 42% are seen a single time; roughly two fifths belongs to the top ten. Trimming cost V 5 bases and J 5 bases, with 22 bases left between them. The CDR3 loop spans 18 amino acids. CDR1 is SGHTA, CDR2 FQGNSA, per germline. This TCR was sampled from a human donor in good health (CMV status not recorded). Some clones in this sample may be carry-over from other donors' samples. The rearrangement joins TRBV7-2 to TRBJ2-6, with D tentatively TRBD2 (7 bases). The specimen was cultured PBMCs, collected from culture after CMV antigen stimulation. In DNA form, the CDR3 reads TGTGCCAGCAGCCTCTTTAGGGGGGGGGTCTTTCGGGCCAACGTCCTGACTTTC. Its protein is CASSLFRGGVFRANVLTF. Together with reference TRBV7-2 and TRBJ2-6, the CDR3 gives the full variable domain: GAGVSQSPSNKVTEKGKDVELRCDPISGHTALYWYRQSLGQGLEFLIYFQGNSAPDKSGLPSDRFSAERTGGSVSTLTIQRTQQEDSAVYLCASSLFRGGVFRANVLTFGAGSRLTVL.